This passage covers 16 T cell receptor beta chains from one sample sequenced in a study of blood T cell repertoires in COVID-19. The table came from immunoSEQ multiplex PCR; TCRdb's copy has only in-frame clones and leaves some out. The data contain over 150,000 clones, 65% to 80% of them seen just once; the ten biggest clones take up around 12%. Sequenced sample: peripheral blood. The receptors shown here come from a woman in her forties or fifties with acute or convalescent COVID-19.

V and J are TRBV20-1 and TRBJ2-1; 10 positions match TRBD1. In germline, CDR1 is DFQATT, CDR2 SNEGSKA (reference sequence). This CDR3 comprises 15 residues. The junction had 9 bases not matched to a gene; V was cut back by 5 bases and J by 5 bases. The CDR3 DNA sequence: TGCAGTGCTGGTGGGACAGGGGCATTCCACAATGAGCAGTTCTTC. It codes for CSAGGTGAFHNEQFF.

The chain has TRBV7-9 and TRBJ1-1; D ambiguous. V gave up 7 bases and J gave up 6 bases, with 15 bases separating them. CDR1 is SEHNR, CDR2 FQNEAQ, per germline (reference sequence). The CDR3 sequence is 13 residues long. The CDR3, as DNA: TGTGCCAGCACCTCGGTCAGGCGGGCTGAAGCTTTCTTT. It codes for CASTSVRRAEAFF.

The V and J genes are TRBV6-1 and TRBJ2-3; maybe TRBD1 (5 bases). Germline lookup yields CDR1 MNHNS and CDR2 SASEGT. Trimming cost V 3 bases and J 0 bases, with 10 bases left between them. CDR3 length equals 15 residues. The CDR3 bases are TGTGCCAGCAGTGACAGGGTGGATAGCACAGATACGCAGTATTTT. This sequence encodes CASSDRVDSTDTQYF.

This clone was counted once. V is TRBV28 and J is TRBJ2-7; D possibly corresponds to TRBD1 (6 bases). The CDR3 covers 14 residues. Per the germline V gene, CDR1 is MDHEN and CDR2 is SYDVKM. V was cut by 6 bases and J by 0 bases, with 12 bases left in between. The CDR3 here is CASRNTGISYEQYF. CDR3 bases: TGTGCCAGCAGAAATACAGGGATCTCCTACGAGCAGTACTTC.

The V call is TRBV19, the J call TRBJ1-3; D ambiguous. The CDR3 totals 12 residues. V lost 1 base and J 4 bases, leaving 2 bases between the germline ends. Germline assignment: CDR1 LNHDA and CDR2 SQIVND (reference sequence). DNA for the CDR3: TGTGCCAGTAGTATAGCAGGAAACACCATATATTTT. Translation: CASSIAGNTIYF. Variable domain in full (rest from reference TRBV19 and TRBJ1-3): DGGITQSPKYLFRKEGQNVTLSCEQNLNHDAMYWYRQDPGQGLRLIYYSQIVNDFQKGDIAEGYSVSREKKESFPLTVTSAQKNPTAFYLCASSIAGNTIYFGEGSWLTVV.

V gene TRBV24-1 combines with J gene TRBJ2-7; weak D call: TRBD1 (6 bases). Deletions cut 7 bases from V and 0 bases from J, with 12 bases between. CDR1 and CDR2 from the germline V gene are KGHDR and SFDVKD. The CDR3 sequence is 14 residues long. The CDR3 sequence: CATSRGPTSYEQYF. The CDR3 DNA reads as TGTGCCACCAGCAGGGGCCCCACCTCCTACGAGCAGTACTTC.

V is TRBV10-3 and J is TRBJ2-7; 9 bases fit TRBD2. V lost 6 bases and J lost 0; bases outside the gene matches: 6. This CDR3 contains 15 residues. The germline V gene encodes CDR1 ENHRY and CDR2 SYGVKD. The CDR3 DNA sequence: TGTGCCATCAGCCAAGCGGGGGGCAGCTCCTACGAGCAGTACTTC. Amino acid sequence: CAISQAGGSSYEQYF.

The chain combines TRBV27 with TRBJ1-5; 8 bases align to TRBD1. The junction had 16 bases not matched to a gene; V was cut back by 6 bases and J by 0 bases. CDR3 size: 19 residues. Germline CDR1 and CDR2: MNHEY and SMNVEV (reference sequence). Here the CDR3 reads CASSSSFQTGAYSNQPQHF. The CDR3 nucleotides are TGTGCCAGCAGCTCAAGCTTTCAGACAGGGGCCTATAGCAATCAGCCCCAGCATTTT.

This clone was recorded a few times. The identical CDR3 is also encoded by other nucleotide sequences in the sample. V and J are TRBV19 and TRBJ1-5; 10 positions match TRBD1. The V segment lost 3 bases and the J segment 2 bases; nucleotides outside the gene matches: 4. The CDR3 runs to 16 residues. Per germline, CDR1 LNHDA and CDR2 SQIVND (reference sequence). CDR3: CASSIQGTGGNQPQHF. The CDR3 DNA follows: TGTGCCAGTAGTATTCAGGGGACAGGGGGCAATCAGCCCCAGCATTTT.

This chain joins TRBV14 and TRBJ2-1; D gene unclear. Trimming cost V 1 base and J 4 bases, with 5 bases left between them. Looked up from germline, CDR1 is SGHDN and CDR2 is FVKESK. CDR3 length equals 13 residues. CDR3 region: CASSQAQYNEQFF. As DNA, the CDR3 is TGTGCCAGCAGCCAAGCGCAGTACAATGAGCAGTTCTTC.

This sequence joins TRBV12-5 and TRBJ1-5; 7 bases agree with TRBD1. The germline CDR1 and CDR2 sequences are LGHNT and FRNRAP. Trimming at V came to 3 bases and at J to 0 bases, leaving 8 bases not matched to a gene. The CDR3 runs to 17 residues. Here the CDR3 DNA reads TGTGCTAGTGGTTTCCACGACAGGGTGCGTAGCAATCAGCCCCAGCATTTT. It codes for CASGFHDRVRSNQPQHF.

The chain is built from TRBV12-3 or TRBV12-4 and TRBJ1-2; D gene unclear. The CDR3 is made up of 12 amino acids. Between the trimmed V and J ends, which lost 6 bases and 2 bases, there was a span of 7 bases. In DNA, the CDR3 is TGTGCCAGCAGAGAGAAAAACTATGGCTACACCTTC. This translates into CASREKNYGYTF.

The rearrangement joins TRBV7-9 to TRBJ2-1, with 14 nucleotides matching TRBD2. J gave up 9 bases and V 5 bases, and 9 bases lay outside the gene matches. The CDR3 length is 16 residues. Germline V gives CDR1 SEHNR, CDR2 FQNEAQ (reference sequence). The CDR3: CASSPDGLAGGSEQFF. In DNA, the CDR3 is TGTGCCAGCAGCCCCGACGGACTAGCGGGAGGCTCTGAGCAGTTCTTC.

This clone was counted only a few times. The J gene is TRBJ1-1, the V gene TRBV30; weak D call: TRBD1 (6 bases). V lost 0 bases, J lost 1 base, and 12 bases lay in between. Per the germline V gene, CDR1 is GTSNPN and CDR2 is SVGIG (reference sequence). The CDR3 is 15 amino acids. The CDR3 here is CAWSVPSTGNTEAFF. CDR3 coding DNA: TGTGCCTGGAGTGTACCCTCGACAGGGAACACTGAAGCTTTCTTT. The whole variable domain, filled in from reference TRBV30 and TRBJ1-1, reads SQTIHQWPATLVQPVGSPLSLECTVEGTSNPNLYWYRQAAGRGLQLLFYSVGIGQISSEVPQNLSASRPQDRQFILSSKKLLLSDSGFYLCAWSVPSTGNTEAFFGQGTRLTVV.

In nucleotides, the CDR3 is TGTGCCAGCAGCCCCCTTTGGGAGCGTCTGTTCTTC. Translation: CASSPLWERLFF. The chain uses TRBV12-1 and TRBJ2-1; the table's D call TRBD2 went unverified against the DNA. TRBV12-1 is an annotated pseudogene. The CDR3 spans 12 residues.

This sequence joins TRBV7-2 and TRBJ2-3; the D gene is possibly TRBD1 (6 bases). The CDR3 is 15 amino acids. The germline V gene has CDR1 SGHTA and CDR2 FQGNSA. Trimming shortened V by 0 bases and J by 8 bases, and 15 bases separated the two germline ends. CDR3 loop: CASSLAGAFSGTQYF. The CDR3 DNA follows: TGTGCCAGCAGCTTAGCGGGGGCCTTCTCGGGTACGCAGTATTTT.